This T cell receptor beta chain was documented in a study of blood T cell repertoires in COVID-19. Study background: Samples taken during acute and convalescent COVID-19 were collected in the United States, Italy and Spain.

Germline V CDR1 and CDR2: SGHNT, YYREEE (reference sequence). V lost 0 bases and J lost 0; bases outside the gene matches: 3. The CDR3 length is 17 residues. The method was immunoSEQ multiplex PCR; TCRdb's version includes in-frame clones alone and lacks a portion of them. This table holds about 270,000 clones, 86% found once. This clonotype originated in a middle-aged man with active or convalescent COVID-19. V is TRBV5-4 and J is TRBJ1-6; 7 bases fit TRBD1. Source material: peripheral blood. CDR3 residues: CASSLEQGSSYNSPLHF. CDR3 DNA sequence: TGTGCCAGCAGCTTGGAACAGGGGTCCTCCTATAATTCACCCCTCCACTTT.